A single sample is the source of the 24 T cell receptor beta chains below, sequenced in a study of cytomegalovirus exposure and HLA in healthy donors (dated by TCRdb to about 2017). Receptors were amplified or captured by the immunoSEQ multiplex PCR assay. The multiplex PCR relied on a mix of 60 forward primers for TCR Vbeta segments and 13 reverse primers for TCR Jbeta segments. As stored in TCRdb, this immuneACCESS dataset retains in-frame rearrangements with V and J assigned. A fraction of the clones does not appear; measured against another copy, unresolved V genes explain less than half of the discrepancy, and the remainder lacks a known reason. A total of 70,000 to 95,000 clones appear in this sample, 65% to 85% of them only once. 3% to 3.5% of the sample goes to the ten largest clones. The sequenced sample was PBMCs. The receptors come from a man aged 45-65 years in good health and CMV-seronegative.

Only one count was recorded for this clone. The chain uses TRBV30 and TRBJ1-2, with 10 bases fitting TRBD1. Germline loops: CDR1 GTSNPN, CDR2 SVGIG (reference sequence). CDR3 length equals 13 residues. Germline trimming cut 5 bases from V and 4 bases from J; bases unmatched to any gene: 4. CDR3 nucleotides: TGTGCCTGGGACAGGGGGCAACGCTATGGCTACACCTTC. Its protein is CAWDRGQRYGYTF.

This chain joins TRBV5-1 and TRBJ2-2, with D maybe TRBD1 (5 bases). CDR3 length: 15 amino acids. Germline V gene lookup returns CDR1 SGHRS and CDR2 YFSETQ. The V end was cut by 4 bases, the J end by 2 bases, with 12 bases between. DNA of the CDR3: TGCGCCAGCAGCGGGGCCGGGCACAACACCGGGGAGCTGTTTTTT. Amino acids: CASSGAGHNTGELFF.

V gene TRBV9 combines with J gene TRBJ2-4, with 7 bases fitting TRBD1. From germline, CDR1 is SGDLS and CDR2 YYNGEE. The CDR3 is made up of 14 amino acids. V was clipped by 1 base and J by 8 bases; unmatched bases: 6. CDR3 residues: CASSVSGQADIQYF. CDR3 DNA sequence: TGTGCCAGCAGCGTAAGCGGACAGGCGGACATTCAGTACTTC. The full variable domain, completed using reference TRBV9 and TRBJ2-4, is DSGVTQTPKHLITATGQRVTLRCSPRSGDLSVYWYQQSLDQGLQFLIQYYNGEERAKGNILERFSAQQFPDLHSELNLSSLELGDSALYFCASSVSGQADIQYFGAGTRLSVL.

This clone was detected a few times. The J gene is TRBJ2-5, the V gene TRBV2; D might be TRBD2 (5 bases). V lost 1 base and J lost 3, with 12 bases in between. Per the germline V gene, CDR1 is SNHLY and CDR2 is FYNNEI. The CDR3 length is 15 residues. DNA for the CDR3: TGTGCCAGCAGTGAAGAGCGTTGGCGGGAAGAGACCCAGTACTTC. Amino acids: CASSEERWREETQYF.

The chain uses TRBV5-5 and TRBJ1-5; D is ambiguous. This CDR3 spans 13 amino acids. V was clipped by 4 bases and J by 8 bases, with 13 bases between them. The germline V gene encodes CDR1 SGHKS and CDR2 YYEKEE (reference sequence). The CDR3 region is CASSMGLREPQHF. In DNA, the CDR3 is TGTGCCAGCAGCATGGGCCTGAGGGAGCCCCAGCATTTT.

The rearrangement links TRBV5-1 to TRBJ1-2, with D possibly TRBD1 on 6 matching bases. This CDR3 region has 14 residues. V dropped 4 bases and J dropped 9 bases, with 19 bases sitting between them. Per germline, CDR1 SGHRS and CDR2 YFSETQ. The DNA for the CDR3 is TGCGCCAGCAGCCAAGTACAGGGAACCGAGAGCTACACCTTC. It codes for CASSQVQGTESYTF.

This chain joins TRBV6-1 and TRBJ2-2, with 13 bases fitting TRBD2. CDR3 length: 19 amino acids. V was pared by 4 bases and J by 1 base, with 9 bases of the junction left unmatched. Looked up from germline, CDR1 is MNHNS and CDR2 is SASEGT. In DNA, the CDR3 is TGTGCCAGCAGTGCACCCGGGACTAGCGGGGTCAAGAACACCGGGGAGCTGTTTTTT. Translation gives CASSAPGTSGVKNTGELFF.

The rearrangement joins TRBV11-2 to TRBJ1-2; D gene unclear. The ends were cut back, 3 bases at V and 4 bases at J, with 9 bases in the middle. CDR3 length: 13 residues. In germline, CDR1 is SGHAT, CDR2 FQNNGV. In DNA form, the CDR3 reads TGTGCCAGCAGCTTCCCCAATCCCTATGGCTACACCTTC. Its protein is CASSFPNPYGYTF.

The chain uses TRBV4-1 and TRBJ2-1, with 10 bases identical to TRBD2. Unmatched junction bases numbered 13, after V lost 4 bases and J lost 7 bases. This CDR3 contains 17 residues. CDR1 is MGHRA, CDR2 YSYEKL, per germline. This chain's CDR3 is CASSPRGSGGAWNEQFF. The CDR3 bases are TGCGCCAGCAGCCCCAGGGGGAGCGGGGGGGCTTGGAATGAGCAGTTCTTC.

The chain combines TRBV6-5 with TRBJ1-1; 9 nucleotides agree with TRBD1. Per the germline V gene, CDR1 is MNHEY and CDR2 is SVGAGI. Losses at the gene ends were 2 bases for V and 1 base for J; bases not matched to a gene: 5. The CDR3 runs 16 residues. The CDR3 DNA reads as TGTGCCAGCAGTTACCATCAGACAGGGGGGAACACTGAAGCTTTCTTT. It translates to CASSYHQTGGNTEAFF.

V and J are TRBV6-5 and TRBJ1-1, with 7 bases lining up with TRBD1. Trimming removed 7 bases from V and 7 bases from J; junction bases left unmatched: 15. CDR3 length: 15 residues. Germline values: CDR1 MNHEY, CDR2 SVGAGI. CDR3 nucleotides: TGTGCCAGCATATCCGGCTCGACAGGGCGTAGTGAAGCTTTCTTT. It encodes CASISGSTGRSEAFF.

The V and J genes are TRBV5-4 and TRBJ2-5, with 7 bases lining up with TRBD2. Germline V gene data show CDR1 as SGHNT and CDR2 as YYREEE (reference sequence). Trimming at V came to 3 bases and at J to 4 bases, leaving 9 bases not matched to a gene. This CDR3 comprises 15 residues. The CDR3 spells CASSSQTTGGETQYF. The CDR3 nucleotides read TGTGCCAGCAGCTCCCAGACAACGGGGGGAGAGACCCAGTACTTC.

This clone was seen just once. The V gene is TRBV2, the J gene TRBJ2-1; 10 nucleotides line up with TRBD2. V dropped 3 bases and J dropped 6; count of bases not matched to a gene: 5. The germline gives CDR1 SNHLY, CDR2 FYNNEI. This CDR3 has 15 residues. The CDR3 protein is CASSEQGTSANEQFF. The CDR3 region has the DNA TGTGCCAGCAGTGAGCAGGGGACTAGCGCCAATGAGCAGTTCTTC. Looking up the rest from reference TRBV2 and TRBJ2-1 gives the full variable domain: EPEVTQTPSHQVTQMGQEVILRCVPISNHLYFYWYRQILGQKVEFLVSFYNNEISEKSEIFDDQFSVERPDGSNFTLKIRSTKLEDSAMYFCASSEQGTSANEQFFGPGTRLTVL.

The gene calls are TRBV30 and TRBJ2-1; 9 nucleotides match TRBD2. The germline V gene has CDR1 GTSNPN and CDR2 SVGIG (reference sequence). The CDR3 runs to 13 residues. The ends lost 7 bases at V and 10 bases at J; junction bases unmatched: 11. DNA for the CDR3: TGTGCCTCCTCCCAGCGGGGGGCCCGCGAGCAGTTCTTC. Its translation: CASSQRGAREQFF.

The V gene is TRBV6-1, the J gene TRBJ1-3; D unresolved. In germline, CDR1 is MNHNS, CDR2 SASEGT. CDR3 size: 15 residues. V was cut by 3 bases and J by 0 bases, with 9 bases left in between. The DNA for the CDR3 is TGTGCCAGCAGTGACCGAACTACCTCTGGAAACACCATATATTTT. Protein sequence: CASSDRTTSGNTIYF.

The chain joins TRBV18 to TRBJ2-1; a weak D match, TRBD2 (5 bases). Looked up from germline, CDR1 is KGHSH and CDR2 is LQKENI. Trimming took 0 bases from V and 14 from J, leaving 11 bases between them. The CDR3 consists of 12 residues. The DNA of the CDR3 is TGTGCCAGCTCACCACCATCGGGGAAGGAGTTCTTC. It specifies CASSPPSGKEFF.

V and J are TRBV20-1 and TRBJ1-2; D is uncertain. The ends were cut back, 3 bases at V and 1 base at J, with 3 bases in the middle. CDR1 DFQATT and CDR2 SNEGSKA come from the germline V gene (reference sequence). The CDR3 is made up of 11 amino acids. The CDR3 DNA reads as TGCAGTGCTAGTATTAACTATGGCTACACCTTC. It translates to CSASINYGYTF.

The chain couples TRBV10-3 to TRBJ2-3; tentative D call: TRBD2 (6 bases). The germline gives CDR1 ENHRY, CDR2 SYGVKD. V was clipped by 0 bases and J by 0 bases, with 7 bases between them. The length of the CDR3 is 15 residues. CDR3 sequence reads: CAISESGGSTDTQYF. Written as DNA, the CDR3 is TGTGCCATCAGTGAGTCGGGAGGTAGCACAGATACGCAGTATTTT.

The chain links TRBV28 to TRBJ2-7; D call uncertain. The germline gives CDR1 MDHEN, CDR2 SYDVKM. Deletions cut 6 bases from V and 4 bases from J, with 7 bases between. CDR3 length: 11 residues. This CDR3 reads CASSLKYEQYF. In DNA form, the CDR3 reads TGTGCCAGCAGCCTTAAATACGAGCAGTACTTC.

The V call is TRBV4-2, the J call TRBJ2-1; TRBD2 might be the D (6 bases). The V gene lost 1 base and the J gene lost 6 bases, with 19 bases spanning the gap. The germline V gene has CDR1 LGHNA and CDR2 YNFKEQ. This CDR3 is 17 amino acids long. This CDR3 reads CASSQAGSVAGSNEQFF. The CDR3 coding sequence is TGTGCCAGCAGCCAAGCAGGGTCGGTGGCGGGATCCAATGAGCAGTTCTTC.

This rearrangement joins TRBV2 to TRBJ1-4, with 7 positions matching TRBD1. V lost 6 bases, J lost 2 bases, and 6 bases stayed unmatched. CDR1 is SNHLY and CDR2 is FYNNEI in the germline V gene. The CDR3 runs to 15 residues. DNA for the CDR3: TGTGCCAGCAGGGTCGGGACAGTTACTAATGAAAAACTGTTTTTT. Its protein is CASRVGTVTNEKLFF.

This sequence joins TRBV5-4 and TRBJ2-1; 9 bases match TRBD1. The CDR3 runs to 14 residues. Germline CDR1 and CDR2: SGHNT and YYREEE (reference sequence). The J segment lost 10 bases and the V segment lost 4 bases, leaving 9 bases of the junction unmatched. Written as DNA, the CDR3 is TGTGCCAGCAGCCCGACAGGGGGGTCTTGGGAGCAGTTCTTC. As protein: CASSPTGGSWEQFF. The full variable domain, in which reference TRBV5-4 and TRBJ2-1 provide the parts outside the CDR3, is ETGVTQSPTHLIKTRGQQVTLRCSSQSGHNTVSWYQQALGQGPQFIFQYYREEENGRGNFPPRFSGLQFPNYSSELNVNALELDDSALYLCASSPTGGSWEQFFGPGTRLTVL.

This CDR3 reads CASSLPTGVETQYF. In DNA, the CDR3 is TGTGCCAGCAGCCTACCGACAGGGGTTGAGACCCAGTACTTC. This rearrangement joins TRBV2 to TRBJ2-5, with 8 bases aligning to TRBD1. CDR1 and CDR2 from the germline V gene are SNHLY and FYNNEI. The CDR3 is 14 amino acids. J lost 5 bases, V lost 6 bases, and 8 bases had no gene match.

The J gene is TRBJ2-5, the V gene TRBV7-9, with 8 bases matching TRBD1. The DNA matches TRBJ2-7 better at its end, which makes the J call doubtful. This CDR3 contains 15 residues. Looked up from germline, CDR1 is SEHNR and CDR2 is FQNEAQ (reference sequence). Here the CDR3 reads CASSTQGEISYEQYF. The CDR3 coding sequence is TGTGCCAGCAGCACACAGGGGGAGATCTCCTACGAGCAGTACTTC.